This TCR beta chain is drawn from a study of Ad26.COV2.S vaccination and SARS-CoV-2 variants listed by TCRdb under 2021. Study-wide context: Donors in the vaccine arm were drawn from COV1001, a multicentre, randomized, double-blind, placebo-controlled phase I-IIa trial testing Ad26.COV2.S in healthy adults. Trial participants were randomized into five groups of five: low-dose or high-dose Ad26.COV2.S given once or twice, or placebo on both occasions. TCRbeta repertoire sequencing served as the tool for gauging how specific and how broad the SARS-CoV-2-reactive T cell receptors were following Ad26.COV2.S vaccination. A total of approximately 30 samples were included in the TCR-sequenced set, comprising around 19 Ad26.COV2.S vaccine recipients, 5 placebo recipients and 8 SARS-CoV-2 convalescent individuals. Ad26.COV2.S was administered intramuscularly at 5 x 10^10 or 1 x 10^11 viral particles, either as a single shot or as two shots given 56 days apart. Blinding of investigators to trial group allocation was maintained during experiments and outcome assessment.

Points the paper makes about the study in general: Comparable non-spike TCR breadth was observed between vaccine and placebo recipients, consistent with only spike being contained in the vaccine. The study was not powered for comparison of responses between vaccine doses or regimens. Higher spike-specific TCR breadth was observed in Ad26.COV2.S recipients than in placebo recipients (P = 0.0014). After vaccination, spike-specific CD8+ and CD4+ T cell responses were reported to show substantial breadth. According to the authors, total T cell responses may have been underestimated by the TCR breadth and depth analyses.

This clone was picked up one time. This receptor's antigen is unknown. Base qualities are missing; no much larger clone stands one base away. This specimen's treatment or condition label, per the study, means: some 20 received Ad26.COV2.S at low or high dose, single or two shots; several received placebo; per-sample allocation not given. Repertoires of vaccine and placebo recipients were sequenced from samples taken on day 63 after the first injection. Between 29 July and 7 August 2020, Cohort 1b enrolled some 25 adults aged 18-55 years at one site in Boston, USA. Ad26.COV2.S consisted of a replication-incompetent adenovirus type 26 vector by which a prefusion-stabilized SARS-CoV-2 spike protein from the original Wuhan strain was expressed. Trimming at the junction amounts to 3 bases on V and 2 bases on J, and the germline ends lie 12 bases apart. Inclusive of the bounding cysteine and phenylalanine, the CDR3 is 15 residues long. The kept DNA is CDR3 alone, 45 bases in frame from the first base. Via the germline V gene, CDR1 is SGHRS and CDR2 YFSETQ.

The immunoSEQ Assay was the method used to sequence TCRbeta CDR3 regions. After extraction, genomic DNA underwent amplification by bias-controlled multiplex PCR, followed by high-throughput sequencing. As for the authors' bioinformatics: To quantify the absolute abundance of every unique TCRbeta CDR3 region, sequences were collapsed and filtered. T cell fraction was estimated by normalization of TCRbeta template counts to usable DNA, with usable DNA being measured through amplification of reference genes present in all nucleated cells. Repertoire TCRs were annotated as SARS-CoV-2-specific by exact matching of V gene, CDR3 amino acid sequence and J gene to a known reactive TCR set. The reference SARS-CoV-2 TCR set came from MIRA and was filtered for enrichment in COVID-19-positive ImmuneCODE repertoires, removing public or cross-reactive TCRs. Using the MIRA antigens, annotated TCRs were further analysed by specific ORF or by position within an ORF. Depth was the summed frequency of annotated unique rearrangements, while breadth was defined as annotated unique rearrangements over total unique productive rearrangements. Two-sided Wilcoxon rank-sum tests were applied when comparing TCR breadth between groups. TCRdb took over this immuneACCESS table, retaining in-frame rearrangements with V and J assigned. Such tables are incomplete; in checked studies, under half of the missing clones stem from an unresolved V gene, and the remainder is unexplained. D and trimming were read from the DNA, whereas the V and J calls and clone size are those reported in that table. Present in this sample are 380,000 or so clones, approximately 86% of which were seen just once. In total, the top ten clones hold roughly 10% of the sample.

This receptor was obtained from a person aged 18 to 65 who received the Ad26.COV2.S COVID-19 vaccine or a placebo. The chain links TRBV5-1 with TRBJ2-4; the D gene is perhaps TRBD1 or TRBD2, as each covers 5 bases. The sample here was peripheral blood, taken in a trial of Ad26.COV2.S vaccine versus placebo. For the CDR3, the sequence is CASSSLGDPKNIQYF. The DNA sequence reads TGCGCCAGCAGCTCCCTCGGGGACCCCAAAAACATTCAGTACTTC.